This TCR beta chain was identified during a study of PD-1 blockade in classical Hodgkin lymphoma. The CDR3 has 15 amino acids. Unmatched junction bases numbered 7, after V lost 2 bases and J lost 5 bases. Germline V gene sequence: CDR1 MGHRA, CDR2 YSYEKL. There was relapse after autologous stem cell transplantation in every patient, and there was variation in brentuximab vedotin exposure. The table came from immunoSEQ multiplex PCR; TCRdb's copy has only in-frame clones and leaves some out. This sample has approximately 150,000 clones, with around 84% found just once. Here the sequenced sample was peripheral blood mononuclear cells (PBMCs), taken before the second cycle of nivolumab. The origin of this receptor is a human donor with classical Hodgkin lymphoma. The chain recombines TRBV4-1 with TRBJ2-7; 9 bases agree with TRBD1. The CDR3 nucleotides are TGCGCCAGCAGCCAAAGTGGGACAGGGTCCCACGAGCAGTACTTC. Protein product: CASSQSGTGSHEQYF.